These 27 T cell receptor beta chains were all obtained from the same sample, sequenced in a study of blood T cell repertoires in COVID-19 (dated by TCRdb to the early 2020s). Preparation of the library involved the immunoSEQ multiplex PCR assay. The table comes from immuneACCESS by way of TCRdb, which keeps in-frame sequences with V and J called. Part of the clones is missing from these tables; in studies checked, under half for an unresolved V gene and the rest for unknown reasons. Present in this sample are some 70,000 clones, roughly three quarters of which were seen just once. The ten largest account for about 10% of the sample. Sequencing input: peripheral blood. All receptors come from a woman between 45 and 65 years old with acute or convalescent COVID-19.

The V and J genes are TRBV18 and TRBJ1-2, with D maybe TRBD1 (5 bases). Germline assignment: CDR1 KGHSH and CDR2 LQKENI. Deletions cut 4 bases from V and 7 bases from J, with 19 bases between. The CDR3 contains 15 residues. CDR3 DNA sequence: TGTGCCAGCTCACGCACGGGGGACGGCATCTCTGGCTACACCTTC. It translates to CASSRTGDGISGYTF.

The chain uses TRBV7-2 and TRBJ2-1; tentatively, D is TRBD2 (5 bases). CDR3 size: 14 residues. V was cut by 2 bases and J by 3 bases, with 8 bases left in between. CDR1 SGHTA and CDR2 FQGNSA come from the germline V gene. CDR3 in amino acids: CASSLSRDYNEQFF. CDR3 coding DNA: TGTGCCAGCAGCTTATCCCGGGACTACAATGAGCAGTTCTTC.

The genes are TRBV5-4 and TRBJ1-4, with D perhaps TRBD1 (5 bases). V was clipped by 2 bases and J by 5 bases, with 7 bases between them. The CDR3 runs to 13 residues. Germline CDR1 is SGHNT and CDR2 is YYREEE (reference sequence). DNA of the CDR3: TGTGCCAGCAGCTTCCAGGGAAATGAAAAACTGTTTTTT. Translated, it gives CASSFQGNEKLFF.

As DNA, the CDR3 is TGTGCCAGCAGGTGGACAGAGCTGAATGAAAAACTGTTTTTT. Translated: CASRWTELNEKLFF. This chain connects TRBV6-6 to TRBJ1-4; possibly TRBD1 for D (6 bases). This CDR3 has 14 amino acids. Germline assignment: CDR1 MNHNY and CDR2 SVGAGI (reference sequence). Deletions cut 6 bases from V and 5 bases from J, with 13 bases between.

The V and J genes are TRBV7-2 and TRBJ2-7; 9 bases agree with TRBD2. V lost 4 bases, J lost 4 bases, and 5 bases stayed unmatched. The CDR3 length is 14 residues. Germline loops: CDR1 SGHTA, CDR2 FQGNSA. The CDR3 sequence is CASSSIAGAYEQYF. CDR3 nucleotide sequence: TGTGCCAGCAGCTCAATAGCGGGAGCGTACGAGCAGTACTTC.

The chain recombines TRBV18 with TRBJ1-2, with D perhaps matching TRBD1 (6 bases). Trimming left V 6 bases short and J 8 bases short, with 19 bases between. This CDR3 contains 14 residues. The germline gives CDR1 KGHSH, CDR2 LQKENI. Here the CDR3 reads CASSLLGQGIGYTF. CDR3 nucleotides: TGTGCCAGCTCCCTCCTGGGGCAGGGGATAGGCTACACCTTC.

The chain is built from TRBV30 and TRBJ1-5, with TRBD1 matching over 7 bases. CDR1 is GTSNPN and CDR2 is SVGIG in the germline V gene (reference sequence). V lost 4 bases to trimming and J lost 9 bases; unmatched junction nucleotides: 12. There are 14 residues in the CDR3. The CDR3 is CAWIGQDRSGPQHF. The CDR3 coding sequence is TGTGCCTGGATAGGACAGGACCGTTCAGGGCCCCAGCATTTT.

Only one count was recorded for this clone. This chain uses TRBV19 with TRBJ1-5; 9 bases align to TRBD1. The trim removed 7 bases at V and 5 bases at J, leaving 3 bases unmatched. Germline V gene sequence: CDR1 LNHDA, CDR2 SQIVND (reference sequence). The CDR3 is made up of 13 amino acids. CDR3 in amino acids: CASTWDRDQPQHF. The CDR3 coding sequence is TGTGCCAGTACATGGGACAGGGATCAGCCCCAGCATTTT.

The V and J genes are TRBV3-1 (or the pseudogene TRBV3-2) and TRBJ1-2; D not certain. Germline V lookup: CDR1 LGHDT, CDR2 YNNKEL (reference sequence). The CDR3 is 14 amino acids. The V gene lost 3 bases and the J gene lost 8 bases, with 16 bases spanning the gap. CDR3 sequence reads: CASSHRLSNEGYTF. CDR3 DNA: TGTGCCAGCAGCCACCGATTAAGTAACGAGGGCTACACCTTC.

This clone was picked up a small number of times. The CDR3 loop reads CASSRGTQGTEAFF. Here the CDR3 DNA reads TGCGCCAGCAGCCGAGGGACACAAGGTACTGAAGCTTTCTTT. The chain combines TRBV5-1 with TRBJ1-1, with D possibly being TRBD1 (6 bases). The CDR3 loop spans 14 amino acids. Deletions cut 4 bases from V and 5 bases from J, with 15 bases between. Germline V gives CDR1 SGHRS, CDR2 YFSETQ.

The chain employs TRBV7-9 and TRBJ1-3, with D perhaps matching TRBD1 (5 bases). V lost 2 bases to trimming and J lost 4 bases, with 12 bases between them. Germline V gives CDR1 SEHNR, CDR2 FQNEAQ (reference sequence). The CDR3 extends over 15 amino acids. Here the CDR3 reads CASSLTRGTGNTIYF. As DNA, the CDR3 is TGTGCCAGCAGCTTAACACGGGGGACCGGAAACACCATATATTTT.

The gene calls are TRBV6-5 and TRBJ2-3; TRBD1 is a possible D gene (6 bases). Germline V gives CDR1 MNHEY, CDR2 SVGAGI. This CDR3 region has 15 residues. V was pared by 7 bases and J by 2 bases, with 16 bases between. The CDR3 DNA reads as TGTGCCAGCAAGAGAGGGACAACTTCCACAGATACGCAGTATTTT. Amino acids: CASKRGTTSTDTQYF.

This rearrangement joins TRBV19 to TRBJ2-7; weak D call: TRBD2 (5 bases). Germline CDR1 and CDR2: LNHDA and SQIVND (reference sequence). The CDR3 totals 15 residues. V was pared by 0 bases and J by 7 bases, with 16 bases between. CDR3 residues: CASSIDAGWAGEQYF. CDR3 DNA: TGTGCCAGTAGTATAGATGCAGGCTGGGCGGGTGAGCAGTACTTC.

The J gene is TRBJ2-1, the V gene TRBV2; D is possibly TRBD2 (6 bases). V was clipped by 7 bases and J by 2 bases, with 12 bases between them. This CDR3 has 14 amino acids. The germline V gene has CDR1 SNHLY and CDR2 FYNNEI. The chain's CDR3 is CASNRETAYNEQFF. The CDR3 DNA reads as TGTGCCAGCAACCGGGAGACCGCCTACAATGAGCAGTTCTTC.

The rearrangement joins TRBV29-1 to TRBJ1-3, with D possibly being TRBD1 (5 bases). V lost 4 bases and J 8 bases, leaving 9 bases between the germline ends. There are 11 residues in the CDR3. Germline V gene data show CDR1 as SQVTM and CDR2 as ANQGSEA. DNA of the CDR3: TGCAGCGTTGGAGGGGAGGACACCATATATTTT. This gives the protein CSVGGEDTIYF.

The rearrangement uses TRBV19 and TRBJ2-7, with a possible D match to TRBD1 (6 bases). Trimming stripped 5 bases from V and 1 base from J, with 9 bases between. The CDR3 has 13 amino acids. From germline, CDR1 is LNHDA and CDR2 SQIVND (reference sequence). The CDR3 nucleotides are TGTGCCAGTAGTCACAGGGAGTCCTACGAGCAGTACTTC. Translated, it gives CASSHRESYEQYF.

V is TRBV28 and J is TRBJ2-4; D call uncertain. V was cut by 6 bases and J by 0 bases, with 9 bases left in between. There are 14 residues in the CDR3. Per germline, CDR1 MDHEN and CDR2 SYDVKM. This chain's CDR3 is CASSSPLAKNIQYF. The CDR3 DNA follows: TGTGCCAGCAGCTCCCCTCTAGCCAAAAACATTCAGTACTTC.

The chain uses TRBV6-2 or TRBV6-3 and TRBJ1-1, with a weak D call TRBD1 (5 bases). The germline V and J ends were trimmed by 1 base and 6 bases, with 15 bases remaining between them. The CDR3 contains 15 residues. Germline assignment: CDR1 MNHEY and CDR2 SVGEGT. CDR3 loop: CASSYFGVTGAEAFF. DNA for the CDR3: TGTGCCAGCAGTTACTTTGGGGTGACGGGGGCTGAAGCTTTCTTT.

This clone occurred once. The chain combines TRBV2 with TRBJ2-1, with a tentative D call TRBD2 (6 bases). Per the germline V gene, CDR1 is SNHLY and CDR2 is FYNNEI. There are 20 residues in the CDR3. The ends were cut back, 0 bases at V and 1 base at J, with 22 bases in the middle. CDR3 amino acids: CASSEALRGLRVPSYNEQFF. Written as DNA, the CDR3 is TGTGCCAGCAGTGAAGCGCTTCGGGGGTTGCGGGTTCCTTCCTACAATGAGCAGTTCTTC.

The chain links TRBV7-8 to TRBJ1-6; D is unclear. Germline CDR1 reads SGHVS; CDR2 reads FQNEAQ. CDR3 size: 14 residues. V was shortened by 7 bases and J by 9 bases, with 16 bases between the two germline ends. CDR3 DNA: TGTGCCAGCAACCCGGCCGATGCAGGTTCACCCCTCCACTTT. Translation gives CASNPADAGSPLHF.

V gene TRBV5-1 combines with J gene TRBJ2-3, with TRBD2 matching over 10 bases. CDR3 length: 19 amino acids. Germline lookup yields CDR1 SGHRS and CDR2 YFSETQ. J lost 2 bases, V lost 1 base, and 13 bases had no gene match. The CDR3 is CASSLPTSGVTSHTDTQYF. DNA of the CDR3: TGCGCCAGCAGCTTGCCTACTAGCGGGGTAACATCACACACAGATACGCAGTATTTT.

Note on this clone: This CDR3 is also generated by other DNA sequences in the sample. V is TRBV7-2 and J is TRBJ1-3, with D uncertain. This CDR3 has 18 residues. With 3 bases removed from V and 1 base from J, the gap between germline ends came to 19 bases. Germline CDR1 SGHTA, CDR2 FQGNSA. DNA of the CDR3: TGTGCCAGCAGCTTGTCCTTTGGGGAGGGATCTTCTGGAAACACCATATATTTT. It encodes CASSLSFGEGSSGNTIYF.

This clone was counted a single time. The CDR3, as DNA: TGTGCCAGCAGCCTTGGAGGTCCCTCTATAAATTCACCCCTCCACTTT. It is translated as CASSLGGPSINSPLHF. The rearrangement links TRBV14 to TRBJ1-6, with D uncertain. V lost 4 bases and J 7 bases, leaving 17 bases between the germline ends. Germline V gene data show CDR1 as SGHDN and CDR2 as FVKESK. This CDR3 is 16 amino acids long.

The CDR3 reads CASRVVGHDYGYTF. Written as DNA, the CDR3 is TGTGCCAGCAGGGTGGTTGGGCACGACTATGGCTACACCTTC. This chain uses TRBV2 with TRBJ1-2; no definite D call. CDR1 and CDR2 (germline): SNHLY, FYNNEI. This CDR3 contains 14 residues. V gave up 6 bases and J gave up 3 bases, with 14 bases separating them.

This clone was picked up a small number of times. The genes are TRBV7-2 and TRBJ2-7, with 7 bases matching TRBD2. Germline V lookup: CDR1 SGHTA, CDR2 FQGNSA. The CDR3 loop spans 15 amino acids. V shed 4 bases and J 4 bases; nucleotides not matched to a gene: 10. CDR3 protein: CASSSSGRGIYEQYF. In DNA form, the CDR3 reads TGTGCCAGCAGCTCTAGCGGTAGGGGAATTTACGAGCAGTACTTC.

The chain joins TRBV7-8 to TRBJ2-3, with 8 bases that match TRBD2. The length of the CDR3 is 18 residues. Germline loops: CDR1 SGHVS, CDR2 FQNEAQ. V gave up 6 bases and J gave up 3 bases; unmatched junction bases: 17. CDR3 DNA: TGTGCCAGCAGTCCCCCGGGACTAGAAACAGTTTCTACAGATACGCAGTATTTT. Amino acids: CASSPPGLETVSTDTQYF.

This chain links TRBV19 with TRBJ2-1, with D tentatively TRBD2 (6 bases). The CDR3 has 11 amino acids. Trimming left V 5 bases short and J 10 bases short, with 9 bases between. Germline CDR1 is LNHDA and CDR2 is SQIVND (reference sequence). Written as DNA, the CDR3 is TGTGCCAGTAGTGGCGCGGGGGAGCAGTTCTTC. Protein sequence: CASSGAGEQFF.